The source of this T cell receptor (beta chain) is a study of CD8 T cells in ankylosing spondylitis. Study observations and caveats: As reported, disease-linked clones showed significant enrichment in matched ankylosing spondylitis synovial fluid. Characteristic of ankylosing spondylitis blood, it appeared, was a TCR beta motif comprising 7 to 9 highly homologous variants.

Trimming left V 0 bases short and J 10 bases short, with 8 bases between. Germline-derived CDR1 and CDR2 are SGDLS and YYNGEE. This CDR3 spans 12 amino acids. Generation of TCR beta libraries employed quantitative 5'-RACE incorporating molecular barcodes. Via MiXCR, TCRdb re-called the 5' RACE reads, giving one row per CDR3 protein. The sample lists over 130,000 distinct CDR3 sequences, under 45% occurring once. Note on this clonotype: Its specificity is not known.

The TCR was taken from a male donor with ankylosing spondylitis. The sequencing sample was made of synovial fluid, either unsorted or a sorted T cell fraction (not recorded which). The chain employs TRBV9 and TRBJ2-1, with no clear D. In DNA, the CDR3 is TGTGCCAGCAGCGTAGGGGGTTTGGAGCAGTTCTTC. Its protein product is CASSVGGLEQFF.